Each of the 25 T cell receptor beta chains below was sequenced from the same sample in a study of control samples from healthy donors and cancer patients. Assay used: immunoSEQ multiplex PCR; TCRdb lists only in-frame clones, some missing. The repertoire holds 90,000 to 110,000 clones, with 90% as singletons. Sequences were obtained from blood. Every receptor here comes from a human donor in good health. The donor label of this sample is uncertain.

Only one count was recorded for this clone. J is TRBJ2-3 and V is TRBV9, with a tentative D call TRBD1 (6 bases). The CDR3 has 16 residues. Germline V CDR1 and CDR2: SGDLS, YYNGEE. The V end lost 0 bases, the J end lost 3 bases, and 14 bases lay between the germline ends. CDR3 sequence: CASSVVGAAMTDTQYF. Written as DNA, the CDR3 is TGTGCCAGCAGCGTAGTGGGGGCCGCGATGACAGATACGCAGTATTTT.

The chain links TRBV20-1 to TRBJ2-7; D unresolved. The CDR3 covers 11 residues. V lost 5 bases and J lost 7, with 12 bases in between. Per the germline V gene, CDR1 is DFQATT and CDR2 is SNEGSKA (reference sequence). As DNA, the CDR3 is TGCAGTGCTGACACTTTGGGAGAGCAGTACTTC. Encoded protein: CSADTLGEQYF.

The chain combines TRBV6-5 with TRBJ2-1; D is perhaps TRBD1 (6 bases). V was trimmed by 7 bases and J by 12 bases, leaving 19 bases between them. This CDR3 has 13 amino acids. Germline V gene data show CDR1 as MNHEY and CDR2 as SVGAGI. The CDR3 DNA sequence: TGTGCCAGCACCAATGGGCTGACAGGCGGGCAGTTCTTC. As protein: CASTNGLTGGQFF.

The chain combines TRBV5-4 with TRBJ2-2; maybe TRBD1 (5 bases). This CDR3 is 17 amino acids long. Germline CDR1 and CDR2: SGHNT and YYREEE (reference sequence). V was clipped by 4 bases and J by 2 bases, with 18 bases between them. The CDR3 DNA reads as TGTGCCAGCAGCCCTCCAGGGATCTCACCCAACACCGGGGAGCTGTTTTTT. This gives the protein CASSPPGISPNTGELFF.

The chain combines TRBV7-9 with TRBJ1-6; D unresolved. V lost 1 base and J 5 bases, leaving 6 bases between the germline ends. Germline V gene lookup returns CDR1 SEHNR and CDR2 FQNEAQ (reference sequence). The CDR3 loop spans 14 amino acids. This chain's CDR3 is CASSLGGNNSPLHF. The CDR3 nucleotides are TGTGCCAGCAGCTTAGGTGGGAATAATTCACCCCTCCACTTT. The variable domain in full, with the rest retrieved from reference TRBV7-9 and TRBJ1-6, is DTGVSQNPRHKITKRGQNVTFRCDPISEHNRLYWYRQTLGQGPEFLTYFQNEAQLEKSRLLSDRFSAERPKGSFSTLEIQRTEQGDSAMYLCASSLGGNNSPLHFGNGTRLTVT.

J is TRBJ2-3 and V is TRBV7-2; 9 bases map to TRBD1. Trimming at V came to 5 bases and at J to 1 base, leaving 7 bases not matched to a gene. There are 16 residues in the CDR3. Germline V gene data show CDR1 as SGHTA and CDR2 as FQGNSA. The CDR3 bases are TGTGCCAGCAGCCCCGGGACAGGGTACGGCACAGATACGCAGTATTTT. This translates into CASSPGTGYGTDTQYF.

The chain joins TRBV6-5 to TRBJ2-7, with 9 bases identical to TRBD2. The CDR3 spans 15 residues. CDR1 and CDR2 (germline): MNHEY, SVGAGI. V gave up 7 bases and J gave up 0 bases; unmatched junction bases: 7. The CDR3 reads CASTPRGGPSYEQYF. The CDR3 DNA is TGTGCCAGCACCCCGCGGGGGGGGCCCTCCTACGAGCAGTACTTC.

The chain recombines TRBV27 with TRBJ2-1; D possibly corresponds to TRBD1 (6 bases). Germline values: CDR1 MNHEY, CDR2 SMNVEV (reference sequence). The length of the CDR3 is 15 residues. Trimming removed 4 bases from V and 4 bases from J, with 14 bases in between. The CDR3 nucleotides read TGTGCCAGCAGTTCCGCCGGGACAAGATACAATGAGCAGTTCTTC. Translated: CASSSAGTRYNEQFF.

The genes are TRBV9 and TRBJ2-3; perhaps D is TRBD1 or TRBD2 (6 bases each). CDR3 length: 15 amino acids. V was trimmed by 0 bases and J by 5 bases, leaving 13 bases between them. CDR1 and CDR2 from the germline V gene are SGDLS and YYNGEE. The CDR3 is CASSVGGAEVDTQYF. The CDR3 DNA reads TGTGCCAGCAGCGTAGGGGGGGCCGAGGTAGATACGCAGTATTTT.

This chain uses TRBV3-1 (or the pseudogene TRBV3-2) with TRBJ1-6; TRBD1 aligns across 7 bases. From germline, CDR1 is LGHDT and CDR2 YNNKEL (reference sequence). The CDR3 extends over 19 amino acids. Trimming removed 1 base from V and 4 bases from J; junction bases left unmatched: 13. The DNA for the CDR3 is TGTGCCAGCAGCCAAGCCGCCAGGGGGATACCGCATTATAATTCACCCCTCCACTTT. It is translated as CASSQAARGIPHYNSPLHF.

CDR3 region: CASSRPLGTGHEKLFF. The CDR3 coding sequence is TGTGCCAGCAGCCGCCCCCTCGGGACAGGTCATGAAAAACTGTTTTTT. V gene TRBV21-1 combines with J gene TRBJ1-4; the table's D call TRBD1 went unverified against the DNA. TRBV21-1 is annotated as a pseudogene. The CDR3 contains 16 residues.

The V and J genes are TRBV11-2 and TRBJ2-1; 10 positions agree with TRBD1. The germline gives CDR1 SGHAT, CDR2 FQNNGV. The J segment lost 2 bases and the V segment lost 5 bases, leaving 3 bases of the junction unmatched. The CDR3 extends over 15 amino acids. The CDR3 sequence is CASSHGQGAYNEQFF. The CDR3 DNA is TGTGCCAGCAGCCATGGACAGGGGGCCTACAATGAGCAGTTCTTC.

The chain uses TRBV19 and TRBJ1-1; 7 bases match TRBD1. From germline, CDR1 is LNHDA and CDR2 SQIVND (reference sequence). V dropped 2 bases and J dropped 2; count of bases not matched to a gene: 5. CDR3 size: 15 residues. In DNA, the CDR3 is TGTGCCAGTAGTATACAACGGGACAGCAACACTGAAGCTTTCTTT. Translated, it gives CASSIQRDSNTEAFF. The whole variable domain, filled in from reference TRBV19 and TRBJ1-1, reads DGGITQSPKYLFRKEGQNVTLSCEQNLNHDAMYWYRQDPGQGLRLIYYSQIVNDFQKGDIAEGYSVSREKKESFPLTVTSAQKNPTAFYLCASSIQRDSNTEAFFGQGTRLTVV.

The chain joins TRBV5-4 to TRBJ2-5, with 9 bases fitting TRBD1. This CDR3 is 16 amino acids long. Germline V CDR1 and CDR2: SGHNT, YYREEE (reference sequence). The ends lost 0 bases at V and 4 bases at J; junction bases unmatched: 7. The CDR3 reads CASSLAGRTGVETQYF. The CDR3 DNA reads as TGTGCCAGCAGCTTGGCCGGACGGACAGGGGTAGAGACCCAGTACTTC.

V usage is TRBV6-5 and J usage is TRBJ1-1; D unclear. Trimming took off 7 bases at V and 3 bases at J, with 6 bases between the two ends. Germline loops: CDR1 MNHEY, CDR2 SVGAGI. There are 11 residues in the CDR3. The CDR3 region is CASKVDTEAFF. CDR3 in DNA: TGTGCCAGCAAAGTTGACACTGAAGCTTTCTTT.

The chain links TRBV9 to TRBJ2-1; no clear D gene. CDR3 size: 13 residues. Germline V gene lookup returns CDR1 SGDLS and CDR2 YYNGEE. V dropped 5 bases and J dropped 8 bases, with 14 bases sitting between them. Here the CDR3 DNA reads TGTGCCAGCAGTTTGACCGGAACCGATGAGCAGTTCTTC. Translating it yields CASSLTGTDEQFF.

V usage is TRBV4-3 and J usage is TRBJ1-2, with TRBD1 matching 7 bases. V trimming: 0 bases; J trimming: 3 bases; junction bases outside the gene matches: 10. The germline V gene encodes CDR1 LGHNA and CDR2 YSLEER. This CDR3 has 17 amino acids. CDR3 in DNA: TGCGCCAGCAGCCAAGATCGAGAGGCCAGGGGGGACTATGGCTACACCTTC. This translates into CASSQDREARGDYGYTF.

On this clone: Other DNA sequences from this sample encode an identical CDR3 as well. The chain combines TRBV27 with TRBJ1-5; 7 bases align to TRBD1. This CDR3 has 15 residues. Germline CDR1 is MNHEY and CDR2 is SMNVEV (reference sequence). J lost 1 base, V lost 8 bases, and 8 bases had no gene match. The CDR3 DNA reads as TGTGCCAGCCGACGGACAGGAGGGAGCAATCAGCCCCAGCATTTT. Amino acids: CASRRTGGSNQPQHF.

The rearrangement joins TRBV27 to TRBJ2-7; possible D gene TRBD2, 6 bases. The CDR3 contains 13 residues. The V end was cut by 8 bases, the J end by 4 bases, with 15 bases between. CDR1 is MNHEY, CDR2 SMNVEV, per germline (reference sequence). The CDR3 protein is CASGEELCYEQYF. Here the CDR3 DNA reads TGTGCCAGCGGGGAGGAATTATGTTACGAGCAGTACTTC.

This clone was observed once. The rearrangement joins TRBV6-5 to TRBJ1-3, with 7 bases lining up with TRBD1. Trimming took 5 bases from V and 8 from J; bases not matched to a gene: 9. CDR1 and CDR2 (germline): MNHEY, SVGAGI. The CDR3 loop spans 14 amino acids. CDR3 in DNA: TGTGCCAGCAGTCTCCGACAGGGAAGTGACACCATATATTTT. Translated, it gives CASSLRQGSDTIYF.

The V and J genes are TRBV7-2 and TRBJ1-6; weak D call: TRBD1 (5 bases). The CDR3 length is 17 residues. Deletions cut 5 bases from V and 0 bases from J, with 14 bases between. CDR1 is SGHTA and CDR2 is FQGNSA in the germline V gene. The DNA for the CDR3 is TGTGCCAGCAGCCTATACAGGATTAGCTCCTATAATTCACCCCTCCACTTT. It translates to CASSLYRISSYNSPLHF. The complete variable domain, with remaining parts taken from reference TRBV7-2 and TRBJ1-6, reads GAGVSQSPSNKVTEKGKDVELRCDPISGHTALYWYRQSLGQGLEFLIYFQGNSAPDKSGLPSDRFSAERTGGSVSTLTIQRTQQEDSAVYLCASSLYRISSYNSPLHFGNGTRLTVT.

This rearrangement joins TRBV28 to TRBJ2-2; 8 bases map to TRBD1. The germline V gene encodes CDR1 MDHEN and CDR2 SYDVKM. The CDR3 has 15 residues. J lost 1 base, V lost 7 bases, and 5 bases had no gene match. The CDR3 sequence is CASKSGTGNTGELFF. The CDR3, as DNA: TGTGCCAGCAAATCCGGGACAGGGAACACCGGGGAGCTGTTTTTT.

V usage is TRBV28 and J usage is TRBJ1-2; 9 bases agree with TRBD1. The germline V gene has CDR1 MDHEN and CDR2 SYDVKM. CDR3 size: 12 residues. The J segment lost 8 bases and the V segment lost 7 bases, leaving 5 bases of the junction unmatched. The CDR3 here is CASMGTGSGYTF. In DNA, the CDR3 is TGTGCCAGCATGGGGACAGGGTCCGGCTACACCTTC.

This clone was counted once. The J gene is TRBJ2-1, the V gene TRBV24-1; D uncertain. The V end was cut by 1 base, the J end by 4 bases, with 7 bases between. The CDR3 is 14 amino acids. From germline, CDR1 is KGHDR and CDR2 SFDVKD. The CDR3 coding sequence is TGTGCCACCAGTGATTTTTCTGGATACAATGAGCAGTTCTTC. Protein: CATSDFSGYNEQFF.

The V gene is TRBV3-1 (or the pseudogene TRBV3-2), the J gene TRBJ2-3; either TRBD1 or TRBD2 may supply D (5 bases each). The CDR3 has 15 residues. The germline V and J ends were trimmed by 6 bases and 4 bases, with 17 bases remaining between them. The V gene's germline CDR1 is LGHDT and CDR2 YNNKEL (reference sequence). CDR3 in amino acids: CASSPAGTIPDTQYF. CDR3 DNA sequence: TGTGCCAGCAGTCCCGCCGGGACCATTCCAGATACGCAGTATTTT.